This is a list of T cell receptor beta chains from one sample in a study of T cell responses to AZD1222 COVID-19 vaccine. Clones were sequenced by immunoSEQ multiplex PCR, and TCRdb holds only the in-frame ones, with some missing. This table has 110,000 or so clones, around 90% appearing once. The input for sequencing was peripheral blood, taken on day 0 of AZD1222 vaccination. All receptors derive from an adult in good health. Both conserved end residues are trimmed from each CDR3. For some rows the clone size is stated as once, few or many, or as a class when expanded; others skip it.

>TRBV19|.|TRBJ2-5
ASSNEGGTQY
>TRBV5-6|.|TRBJ2-2
ASSLRLAGGVSTGELF
>TRBV12-3/TRBV12-4|.|TRBJ1-2
ASSRARNYGYT
>TRBV12-3/TRBV12-4|.|TRBJ1-3
ASSLLFSNTIY
>TRBV19|.|TRBJ1-5
ASTPGTITNQPQH
>TRBV7-2|.|TRBJ1-4
ASSLVWGAGEKLF
>TRBV3-1/TRBV3-2|.|TRBJ2-1
ASSHSSNNEQF
>TRBV28|.|TRBJ2-1
ASSLSGQEKQF
>TRBV16|.|TRBJ1-5
ASSLGQGGTQPQH
>TRBV28|.|TRBJ1-2
ASSLLADRAPNYGYT
>TRBV14|.|TRBJ2-3
ASSGLAGAVDTQY
>TRBV5-5|.|TRBJ1-1
ASSRGVDTEAF
>TRBV19|.|TRBJ1-3
ASSIMRSSGNTIY
>TRBV30|.|TRBJ1-2
AWSATGGGYT
>TRBV5-1|once|TRBJ2-3
ASSLGAAKADTQY
>TRBV6-5|.|TRBJ2-7
ASMESGAYEQY
>TRBV12-3/TRBV12-4|few|TRBJ1-2
ASSLRGRGYT
>TRBV9|.|TRBJ2-1
ASSGRESYNEQF
>TRBV5-6|.|TRBJ1-2
ASSRTGDYT
>TRBV11-2|.|TRBJ1-2
ASTDRGRSVPHGYT
>TRBV18|.|TRBJ1-6
ASSPPPNSPLH
>TRBV7-3|.|TRBJ1-1
ASSAGGNTEAF
>TRBV6-1|.|TRBJ1-2
ASSFGRDYGYT
>TRBV2|.|TRBJ2-5
ASSRDRPAQETQY
>TRBV5-8|.|TRBJ1-2
ASSSKGTGVYGYT
>TRBV15|.|TRBJ1-5
ATATGSQPQH
>TRBV4-2|.|TRBJ2-5
ASSQDNYPETQY
>TRBV5-1|.|TRBJ2-2
ASSFGAPVNTGELF
>TRBV10-2|.|TRBJ2-7
ASSAGTGTSSYEQY
>TRBV6-5|.|TRBJ1-4
ASSYHKGQGKEKLF
>TRBV5-5|.|TRBJ1-1
ASSAPGVLDTEAF
>TRBV5-1|.|TRBJ1-1
ASSLSQSNTEAF
>TRBV2|.|TRBJ1-6
ASKRESSYNSPLH
>TRBV21-1|.|TRBJ1-4
ASSEDPTGGEATNEKLF
>TRBV2|.|TRBJ1-1
ATTGRASNTEAF
>TRBV19|.|TRBJ2-6
ASSMSLADRANVLT
>TRBV2|.|TRBJ1-5
ASSGRTNQPQH
>TRBV28|.|TRBJ1-3
ASTFGGSGNTIY
>TRBV5-1|.|TRBJ1-1
ASSLEQGNTEAF
>TRBV2|.|TRBJ1-6
ASSEPTRGPETNSPLH
>TRBV19|.|TRBJ1-4
ASREGNEKLF
>TRBV12-3/TRBV12-4|.|TRBJ2-1
ASSLAGGNEQF